This TCR beta chain originates from a study of CD8 T cells in Susac syndrome. Study-wide points: As the study acknowledged, the number of individuals who were part of its TCR sequencing and HLA analysis was relatively small.

Trimming shortened V by 5 bases and J by 5 bases, and 5 bases separated the two germline ends. Germline V gene sequence: CDR1 SGHTA, CDR2 FQGNSA. CDR3 size: 11 residues. TCR beta from blood CD8+ and CD4+ T cells was sequenced. Patients having Susac syndrome satisfied recently defined diagnostic criteria for definite or probable disease. TEMRA cells were FACS-enriched, unlike CD8+ and CD4+ T cells, which were negatively isolated. It was with random hexamers that 0.5 to 1 ug RNA was reverse transcribed. From the immunoSEQ multiplex PCR reads, TCRdb called clonotypes with MiXCR, one entry per CDR3 protein. This table has about 210,000 distinct CDR3 sequences, 94% appearing once. A word on this clonotype: Its target is unknown.

The chain recombines TRBV7-2 with TRBJ2-3; D unresolved. Sequences were obtained from CD4+ T cells from PBMCs. This clonotype originated in a human donor with Susac syndrome. The CDR3 loop reads CASSPRDTQYF. CDR3 DNA: TGTGCCAGCAGCCCCCGAGATACGCAGTATTTT.